This entry lists 32 T cell receptor beta chains sequenced from one sample in a study of beta chain features in type 1 diabetes (dated by TCRdb to the late 2010s). What the research found in general, with its limitations: In all four CD4+ subsets, TCRB CDR3 length was moderately but significantly shorter in type 1 diabetes patients.

The antigens these receptors bind are not known. The library was prepared using the immunoSEQ multiplex PCR assay. All of the isolated RNA was reverse transcribed with the High Capacity cDNA Reverse Transcription Kit, so expressed TCRB transcripts were sequenced. In TCRdb, the immuneACCESS table is reduced to in-frame sequences with V and J assigned. These tables do not hold every clone; where another copy was compared, an unresolved V gene accounts for under half, and the others remain unexplained. In this sample the table shows 200,000 to 300,000 clones, about 11% of which occur a single time. Roughly 0.017% of the sample belongs to the ten largest clones. The sample was naive CD4+ T cells from blood. In light of the paper, this sample's cell subset or site label describes: true naive CD4+ T cells. The source is a man between 25 and 39 years old with type 1 diabetes.

V gene TRBV30 combines with J gene TRBJ1-2; 7 bases are a match to TRBD1. V shed 5 bases and J 1 base; nucleotides not matched to a gene: 10. CDR3 length: 15 residues. Per germline, CDR1 GTSNPN and CDR2 SVGIG (reference sequence). DNA for the CDR3: TGTGCCTGGGGACGGCGGGACAGTAATAACTATGGCTACACCTTC. The encoded protein is CAWGRRDSNNYGYTF.

V usage is TRBV4-1 and J usage is TRBJ2-4; the D gene is possibly TRBD1 (5 bases). Trimming shortened V by 3 bases and J by 12 bases, and 9 bases separated the two germline ends. Germline V gives CDR1 MGHRA, CDR2 YSYEKL. This CDR3 comprises 11 residues. For the CDR3, the DNA is TGCGCCAGCAGCCAGGGGCAGCGTCAGTACTTC. Translated: CASSQGQRQYF.

V usage is TRBV6-5 and J usage is TRBJ1-6; D might be TRBD1 (6 bases). Between the trimmed V and J ends, which lost 5 bases and 10 bases, there was a span of 15 bases. The CDR3 runs to 14 residues. Germline V gene sequence: CDR1 MNHEY, CDR2 SVGAGI. CDR3 in amino acids: CASSQLRGASPLHF. The DNA of the CDR3 is TGTGCCAGCAGTCAACTCCGGGGGGCATCACCCCTCCACTTT.

This clone has just a few counts. Its ends do not fully match the called genes, so a read error is possible. The chain carries TRBV29-1 and TRBJ2-5; maybe TRBD1 (6 bases). Germline V lookup: CDR1 SQVTM, CDR2 ANQGSEA. The CDR3 length is 12 residues. This CDR3 reads CSAEPGEETQYF. CDR3 in DNA: TGCAGCGCTGAACCAGGGGAAGAGACCCAGTACTTC.

This clone has a handful of counts. The chain carries TRBV18 and TRBJ1-3; maybe TRBD1 (6 bases). The germline V gene encodes CDR1 KGHSH and CDR2 LQKENI. V gave up 5 bases and J gave up 2 bases, with 13 bases separating them. CDR3 length equals 15 residues. In DNA, the CDR3 is TGTGCCAGCTCATGGACAGCCGCGCCTGGAAACACCATATATTTT. Translated, it gives CASSWTAAPGNTIYF.

The chain links TRBV27 to TRBJ2-3; no clear D. Germline V gene lookup returns CDR1 MNHEY and CDR2 SMNVEV (reference sequence). The length of the CDR3 is 10 residues. The DNA of the CDR3 is TGTGTGAGTCCCACAGATACGCAGTATTTT. It encodes CVSPTDTQYF.

This clone has a handful of counts. The genes are TRBV28 and TRBJ2-7; TRBD1 aligns across 8 bases. Germline V gene sequence: CDR1 MDHEN, CDR2 SYDVKM. The V and J ends lost 5 bases and 3 bases, in that order; junction bases with no gene match: 6. This CDR3 has 14 amino acids. CDR3 coding DNA: TGTGCCAGCAGTCCTTCAGGGACAGGCTACGAGCAGTACTTC. Translating gives CASSPSGTGYEQYF.

This clone was observed a few times. The rearrangement joins TRBV2 to TRBJ2-5; 8 bases line up with TRBD2. Germline V gene lookup returns CDR1 SNHLY and CDR2 FYNNEI. The CDR3 runs 14 residues. Trimming at V came to 2 bases and at J to 2 bases, leaving 1 base not matched to a gene. The CDR3 bases are TGTGCCAGCAGTGAAACTAGCGGTCAAGAGACCCAGTACTTC. As protein: CASSETSGQETQYF.

V and J are TRBV19 and TRBJ1-1; D possibly corresponds to TRBD1 (5 bases). Germline-derived CDR1 and CDR2 are LNHDA and SQIVND (reference sequence). CDR3 length: 17 residues. Trimming took 5 bases from V and 1 from J, leaving 20 bases between them. Written as DNA, the CDR3 is TGTGCCAGTAGTCCTTTACCTCCTCAGGGCGGGAACACTGAAGCTTTCTTT. It translates to CASSPLPPQGGNTEAFF.

This clone was seen a handful of times. V and J are TRBV29-1 and TRBJ1-1; D might be TRBD1 (5 bases). CDR1 is SQVTM and CDR2 is ANQGSEA in the germline V gene. The CDR3 spans 14 residues. V shed 6 bases and J shed 4 bases, with 18 bases lying between them. CDR3: CSVQLPPQGTEAFF. CDR3 nucleotides: TGCAGCGTCCAACTACCTCCTCAGGGCACTGAAGCTTTCTTT. The variable domain in full, with the rest retrieved from reference TRBV29-1 and TRBJ1-1, is SAVISQKPSRDICQRGTSLTIQCQVDSQVTMMFWYRQQPGQSLTLIATANQGSEATYESGFVIDKFPISRPNLTFSTLTVSNMSPEDSSIYLCSVQLPPQGTEAFFGQGTRLTVV.

This clone was counted a few times. This sequence joins TRBV5-4 and TRBJ2-1; the D is unclear. From germline, CDR1 is SGHNT and CDR2 YYREEE (reference sequence). The CDR3 covers 12 residues. V was trimmed by 4 bases and J by 9 bases, leaving 11 bases between them. In DNA, the CDR3 is TGTGCCAGCAGCCTGCTAGGATTTGAGCAGTTCTTC. Translation: CASSLLGFEQFF.

This clone was detected a few times. This rearrangement joins TRBV2 to TRBJ1-4; TRBD1 is a possible D gene (5 bases). Between the trimmed V and J ends, which lost 6 bases and 8 bases, there was a span of 19 bases. The CDR3 consists of 15 residues. In germline, CDR1 is SNHLY, CDR2 FYNNEI. The CDR3 region is CASRHEEGSGEKLFF. CDR3 bases: TGTGCCAGCAGACACGAGGAGGGGTCTGGGGAAAAACTGTTTTTT. The full variable domain, completed using reference TRBV2 and TRBJ1-4, is EPEVTQTPSHQVTQMGQEVILRCVPISNHLYFYWYRQILGQKVEFLVSFYNNEISEKSEIFDDQFSVERPDGSNFTLKIRSTKLEDSAMYFCASRHEEGSGEKLFFGSGTQLSVL.

This chain joins TRBV18 and TRBJ2-3, with unresolved D. This CDR3 region has 12 residues. V dropped 3 bases and J dropped 6 bases, with 7 bases sitting between them. Germline CDR1 is KGHSH and CDR2 is LQKENI. CDR3 region: CASSPALDTQYF. The CDR3 DNA follows: TGTGCCAGCTCACCGGCCCTGGATACGCAGTATTTT.

This clone has a handful of counts. The chain is built from TRBV6-1 and TRBJ2-5; the D gene is possibly TRBD1 (6 bases). Germline V gives CDR1 MNHNS, CDR2 SASEGT. CDR3 size: 11 residues. Trimming took off 8 bases at V and 2 bases at J, with 6 bases between the two ends. This chain's CDR3 is CASGQQETQYF. The CDR3, as DNA: TGTGCCAGCGGACAGCAAGAGACCCAGTACTTC.

This chain links TRBV30 with TRBJ1-5; tentatively, D is TRBD1 (6 bases). The V gene's germline CDR1 is GTSNPN and CDR2 SVGIG (reference sequence). This CDR3 contains 12 residues. CDR3 sequence (DNA): TGTGCTGGGGGCAGGGAGGGTCAGCCCCAGCATTTT. This gives the protein CAGGREGQPQHF.

In this sample, this clone turned up a few times. The sample holds other DNA sequences that translate to the same CDR3. The chain employs TRBV5-4 and TRBJ2-7; 8 bases map to TRBD1. V was pared by 4 bases and J by 3 bases, with 6 bases of the junction left unmatched. This CDR3 region has 14 residues. Germline V CDR1 and CDR2: SGHNT, YYREEE (reference sequence). In DNA, the CDR3 is TGTGCCAGCAGCCTCGGACAGGGCAACTACGAGCAGTACTTC. Translated, it gives CASSLGQGNYEQYF.

The CDR3 sequence: CASSLDGLAGSEQFF. The CDR3 bases are TGCGCCAGCAGCTTGGACGGACTAGCGGGCAGTGAGCAGTTCTTC. J is TRBJ2-1 and V is TRBV5-1; 11 nucleotides match TRBD2. After removal of 0 bases from V and 9 bases from J, the junction contained 5 bases not matched to a gene. From germline, CDR1 is SGHRS and CDR2 YFSETQ. The CDR3 sequence is 15 residues long.

This clone was observed a handful of times. The rearrangement links TRBV5-1 to TRBJ1-1; 8 positions match TRBD1. Germline V CDR1 and CDR2: SGHRS, YFSETQ. After removal of 4 bases from V and 1 base from J, the junction contained 6 bases not matched to a gene. The length of the CDR3 is 15 residues. The CDR3 is CASSRWTGQNTEAFF. The CDR3 DNA follows: TGCGCCAGCAGCCGATGGACAGGGCAGAACACTGAAGCTTTCTTT.

The V gene is TRBV11-2, the J gene TRBJ1-2; D not resolved. The germline V and J ends were trimmed by 1 base and 4 bases, with 16 bases remaining between them. CDR1 and CDR2 (germline): SGHAT, FQNNGV. CDR3 length equals 16 residues. CDR3 nucleotides: TGTGCCAGCAGCTTAGGTTCGGGAAGGACGAGCTATGGCTACACCTTC. This sequence encodes CASSLGSGRTSYGYTF.

This clone has just a few counts. The rearrangement joins TRBV27 to TRBJ1-5, with 9 bases lining up with TRBD1. The CDR3 is 13 residues long. Germline CDR1 and CDR2: MNHEY and SMNVEV (reference sequence). V shed 6 bases and J 6 bases; nucleotides not matched to a gene: 3. CDR3 nucleotide sequence: TGTGCCAGCAGCACAGGGGGCCCTCAGCCCCAGCATTTT. Encoded protein: CASSTGGPQPQHF.

The table lists this clone with a few counts. The CDR3 DNA reads as TGTGCCAGCAGTCCTCAGTGGGATACGCAGTATTTT. It translates to CASSPQWDTQYF. This chain connects TRBV2 to TRBJ2-3; D is unclear. This CDR3 contains 12 residues. The germline V gene encodes CDR1 SNHLY and CDR2 FYNNEI. With 5 bases removed from V and 6 bases from J, the gap between germline ends came to 9 bases.

In this sample, this clone turned up a few times. The chain is built from TRBV12-5 and TRBJ2-1; TRBD1 matches at 9 bases. The CDR3 spans 16 residues. In germline, CDR1 is LGHNT, CDR2 FRNRAP. V was clipped by 4 bases and J by 4 bases; unmatched bases: 8. CDR3 bases: TGTGCTAGTGGTTCCACGACAGGGGGTCCTTACAATGAGCAGTTCTTC. Translation: CASGSTTGGPYNEQFF.

This chain links TRBV2 with TRBJ2-1; D perhaps matches TRBD1 (7 bases). V was pared by 2 bases and J by 9 bases, with 14 bases between. The CDR3 has 14 residues. CDR1 SNHLY and CDR2 FYNNEI come from the germline V gene. The CDR3 coding sequence is TGTGCCAGCAGTGAATCTGGAGGGGGCTTTGAGCAGTTCTTC. This codes for CASSESGGGFEQFF.

The rearrangement joins TRBV5-6 to TRBJ2-1; D might be TRBD2 (6 bases). V was cut by 5 bases and J by 3 bases, with 18 bases left in between. The germline gives CDR1 SGHDT, CDR2 YYEEEE. This CDR3 comprises 16 residues. The CDR3 reads CASSRLGGVYYNEQFF. As DNA, the CDR3 is TGTGCCAGCAGTCGTCTGGGCGGGGTTTACTACAATGAGCAGTTCTTC.

The V call is TRBV2, the J call TRBJ2-2, with TRBD2 matching 9 bases. The germline CDR1 and CDR2 sequences are SNHLY and FYNNEI. The CDR3 has 15 residues. V lost 3 bases and J lost 7; bases outside the gene matches: 6. The CDR3: CASSDASGADGELFF. CDR3 sequence (DNA): TGTGCCAGCAGTGACGCTAGCGGGGCCGACGGGGAGCTGTTTTTT.

The rearrangement joins TRBV4-3 to TRBJ2-2, with D unresolved. The V end was cut by 3 bases, the J end by 3 bases, with 5 bases between. The germline V gene has CDR1 LGHNA and CDR2 YSLEER. This CDR3 has 13 residues. The CDR3 DNA reads as TGCGCCAGCAGCCAGGAGTACACCGGGGAGCTGTTTTTT. Protein product: CASSQEYTGELFF.

The chain joins TRBV11-2 to TRBJ2-2, with 9 bases fitting TRBD2. V trimming: 5 bases; J trimming: 5 bases; junction bases outside the gene matches: 12. The CDR3 contains 17 residues. Per germline, CDR1 SGHAT and CDR2 FQNNGV. The CDR3 loop reads CASSPILSGGPTGELFF. The CDR3 DNA sequence: TGTGCCAGCAGCCCGATACTTAGCGGGGGACCGACCGGGGAGCTGTTTTTT.

This chain joins TRBV7-9 and TRBJ1-5; no clear D. This CDR3 comprises 14 residues. Trimming took off 4 bases at V and 5 bases at J, with 12 bases between the two ends. The germline V gene has CDR1 SEHNR and CDR2 FQNEAQ (reference sequence). The CDR3 bases are TGTGCCAGCAGCTCGGGGTTTGGGCATCAGCCCCAGCATTTT. As protein: CASSSGFGHQPQHF.

The chain employs TRBV5-1 and TRBJ2-7; tentatively, D is TRBD1 (6 bases). Germline V gives CDR1 SGHRS, CDR2 YFSETQ. This CDR3 contains 14 residues. V was pared by 5 bases and J by 1 base, with 13 bases between. Here the CDR3 reads CASSFGTLSYEQYF. The DNA of the CDR3 is TGCGCCAGCAGTTTCGGGACACTTTCCTACGAGCAGTACTTC.

The V and J genes are TRBV15 and TRBJ1-1, with D unresolved. V lost 0 bases and J 11 bases, leaving 10 bases between the germline ends. From germline, CDR1 is LNHNV and CDR2 YYDKDF (reference sequence). The CDR3 contains 12 residues. CDR3 protein: CATSRDGREAFF. In nucleotides, the CDR3 is TGTGCCACCAGCAGAGATGGGAGGGAGGCTTTCTTT.

CDR3 in DNA: TGCGCCAGCAGCTTGGGAGCCCTAGCGGGGCTCTCCTACGAGCAGTACTTC. It encodes CASSLGALAGLSYEQYF. V is TRBV5-1 and J is TRBJ2-7, with 9 bases aligning to TRBD2. Germline CDR1 SGHRS, CDR2 YFSETQ. There are 17 residues in the CDR3. The ends lost 0 bases at V and 0 bases at J; junction bases unmatched: 7. Using reference TRBV5-1 and TRBJ2-7 for the parts outside the CDR3, the full variable domain is KAGVTQTPRYLIKTRGQQVTLSCSPISGHRSVSWYQQTPGQGLQFLFEYFSETQRNKGNFPGRFSGRQFSNSRSEMNVSTLELGDSALYLCASSLGALAGLSYEQYFGPGTRLTVT.

The chain uses TRBV5-1 and TRBJ1-3, with D perhaps matching TRBD1 (5 bases). In germline, CDR1 is SGHRS, CDR2 YFSETQ. The V end was cut by 2 bases, the J end by 8 bases, with 17 bases between. This CDR3 region has 15 residues. CDR3: CASSLGQGRSDTIYF. The CDR3 DNA is TGCGCCAGCAGCTTAGGGCAGGGAAGGTCGGACACCATATATTTT. Variable domain in full (rest from reference TRBV5-1 and TRBJ1-3): KAGVTQTPRYLIKTRGQQVTLSCSPISGHRSVSWYQQTPGQGLQFLFEYFSETQRNKGNFPGRFSGRQFSNSRSEMNVSTLELGDSALYLCASSLGQGRSDTIYFGEGSWLTVV.